Below, 20 T cell receptor beta chains from the same sample are listed, as sequenced in a study of T-cell reconstitution after alpha-beta-depleted transplantation in children. Unique molecular identifiers were incorporated into the prepared TCRbeta library. MiXCR was run by TCRdb on the PCR reads, yielding one entry per CDR3 protein. The table lists fewer than 120,000 distinct CDR3 sequences, around 10% of them singletons. This material consisted of PBMCs from the stem cell graft donor, taken from the stem cell graft. Receptors originate from a human donor who donated a stem cell graft to a child with acute lymphoblastic leukemia.

V usage is TRBV9 and J usage is TRBJ2-7; D may be TRBD1 (6 bases). Between the trimmed V and J ends, which lost 3 bases and 3 bases, there was a span of 10 bases. Per the germline V gene, CDR1 is SGDLS and CDR2 is YYNGEE. There are 13 residues in the CDR3. CDR3 in DNA: TGTGCCAGCAGCGCCCGAGGGGGCTACGAGCAGTACTTC. This codes for CASSARGGYEQYF.

Ten or more counts support this clonotype. The gene calls are TRBV6-5 and TRBJ2-2; D gene uncertain. CDR3 length: 14 amino acids. V dropped 4 bases and J dropped 5 bases, with 11 bases sitting between them. Germline V gene data show CDR1 as MNHEY and CDR2 as SVGAGI. CDR3 DNA sequence: TGTGCCAGCAGTTGGGGATCGCTGACCGGGGAGCTGTTTTTT. It encodes CASSWGSLTGELFF.

This clonotype was observed at least ten times. This chain joins TRBV7-9 and TRBJ2-5; the match to TRBD1 covers 8 bases. The CDR3 loop spans 16 amino acids. Germline CDR1 and CDR2: SEHNR and FQNEAQ (reference sequence). V was pared by 2 bases and J by 1 base, with 6 bases of the junction left unmatched. The CDR3 DNA follows: TGTGCCAGCAGCTTACGAAGACAGGGGCGCCAAGAGACCCAGTACTTC. This gives the protein CASSLRRQGRQETQYF.

This clonotype was seen repeatedly, ten times or more. This rearrangement joins TRBV7-3 to TRBJ2-1; 7 nucleotides match TRBD2. Germline V lookup: CDR1 SGHTA, CDR2 FQGTGA. V dropped 0 bases and J dropped 2; count of bases not matched to a gene: 4. The CDR3 spans 16 residues. The CDR3 sequence: CASSLTKLAPYNEQFF. The CDR3 DNA reads TGTGCCAGCAGCTTAACGAAACTAGCGCCCTACAATGAGCAGTTCTTC.

This clonotype was seen many times. The rearrangement uses TRBV13 and TRBJ1-4; D is unclear. In germline, CDR1 is PRHDT, CDR2 FYEKMQ (reference sequence). The V end was cut by 0 bases, the J end by 4 bases, with 9 bases between. This CDR3 is 15 amino acids long. The CDR3 loop is CASSLGRTVNEKLFF. The CDR3 DNA follows: TGTGCCAGCAGCTTAGGGAGGACGGTTAATGAAAAACTGTTTTTT.

This clonotype appeared a few times. One end of the junction fails to match germline, which may point to a read error. The chain recombines TRBV29-1 with TRBJ2-6; possible D gene TRBD1, 6 bases. This CDR3 is 14 amino acids long. Germline V lookup: CDR1 SQVTM, CDR2 ANQGSEA. The chain's CDR3 is CSVLPGDGANGLTF. The DNA for the CDR3 is TGCAGCGTTCTTCCAGGGGACGGGGCCAACGGCCTGACTTTC.

Ten or more counts support this clonotype. The chain combines TRBV20-1 with TRBJ2-3, with 10 bases that match TRBD2. The germline gives CDR1 DFQATT, CDR2 SNEGSKA (reference sequence). The CDR3 length is 14 residues. This CDR3 is CSGSSGSPTDTQYF. The CDR3 DNA reads TGCAGCGGTTCTAGCGGGAGTCCCACAGATACGCAGTATTTT.

This clonotype came up many times. This rearrangement joins TRBV5-1 to TRBJ1-1, with D perhaps matching TRBD1 (5 bases). From germline, CDR1 is SGHRS and CDR2 YFSETQ. The CDR3 is 14 amino acids. The V and J ends lost 0 bases and 5 bases respectively, with 11 bases between them. The chain's CDR3 is CASSLDGSGTEAFF. CDR3 DNA sequence: TGCGCCAGCAGCTTGGACGGATCAGGGACTGAAGCTTTCTTT.

This clonotype appeared many times. The CDR3 DNA reads as TGCGCCAGCAGCCCCCCGGGACTAGCGTTTGAGACCCAGTACTTC. Translated: CASSPPGLAFETQYF. The chain is built from TRBV5-1 and TRBJ2-5; TRBD2 matches at 10 bases. In germline, CDR1 is SGHRS, CDR2 YFSETQ. This CDR3 is built from 15 residues. Trimming cost V 4 bases and J 5 bases; bases outside gene matches: 8.

This clonotype was counted ten times or more. This chain uses TRBV3-1 with TRBJ2-2; D is unclear. V lost 0 bases and J 0 bases, leaving 14 bases between the germline ends. Germline-derived CDR1 and CDR2 are LGHDT and YNNKEL (reference sequence). The CDR3 runs 18 residues. CDR3 amino acids: CASSQESKGITNTGELFF. CDR3 nucleotide sequence: TGTGCCAGCAGCCAAGAATCTAAGGGTATTACGAACACCGGGGAGCTGTTTTTT.

At least ten counts were recorded for this clonotype. The V gene is TRBV7-8, the J gene TRBJ2-7; D remains unclear. Deletions cut 1 base from V and 3 bases from J, with 7 bases between. The CDR3 has 13 amino acids. The germline V gene encodes CDR1 SGHVS and CDR2 FQNEAQ. The CDR3 DNA is TGTGCCAGCAGCTTAGGGCAGGACTACGAGCAGTACTTC. Its translation is CASSLGQDYEQYF.

This clonotype appeared a few times. The chain employs TRBV6-2 or TRBV6-3 and TRBJ2-3, with D perhaps matching TRBD1 (6 bases). Deletions cut 0 bases from V and 7 bases from J, with 23 bases between. CDR1 is MNHEY and CDR2 is SVGEGT in the germline V gene. The CDR3 consists of 18 residues. For the CDR3, the DNA is TGTGCCAGCAGTTACTCTTCGACCAAGGCCACAGGGAGAAATACGCAGTATTTT. Amino acids: CASSYSSTKATGRNTQYF.

In this sample, this clonotype turned up many times. The chain couples TRBV6-6 to TRBJ2-5; 7 bases agree with TRBD2. The V gene's germline CDR1 is MNHNY and CDR2 SVGAGI (reference sequence). J gave up 7 bases and V 2 bases, and 7 bases lay outside the gene matches. The CDR3 contains 14 residues. The CDR3: CASSYGSGPMTQYF. In DNA form, the CDR3 reads TGTGCCAGCAGTTACGGTAGCGGGCCCATGACCCAGTACTTC.

This clonotype appeared many times. This chain links TRBV20-1 with TRBJ2-1; D is perhaps TRBD1 (6 bases). The germline CDR1 and CDR2 sequences are DFQATT and SNEGSKA (reference sequence). The CDR3 is 14 residues long. Trimming removed 4 bases from V and 1 base from J, with 11 bases in between. The DNA for the CDR3 is TGCAGTGCTACAGGGACAATATCCTACAATGAGCAGTTCTTC. The encoded protein is CSATGTISYNEQFF.

V and J are TRBV4-3 and TRBJ1-6; maybe TRBD1 (5 bases). The CDR3 totals 15 residues. Germline V CDR1 and CDR2: LGHNA, YSLEER. Trimming pared 4 bases from V and 1 base from J, leaving 8 bases between. The CDR3 region has the DNA TGCGCCAGCAGCCCCCAGGGTTCCTATAATTCACCCCTCCACTTT. Its protein is CASSPQGSYNSPLHF.

This clonotype was found many times. V is TRBV7-3 and J is TRBJ2-1; D is unclear. CDR1 and CDR2 (germline): SGHTA, FQGTGA. The CDR3 is 15 residues long. The V end lost 0 bases, the J end lost 14 bases, and 20 bases lay between the germline ends. CDR3 in DNA: TGTGCCAGCAGCTTAACGTTAGACTCCCAGAGTATTAAGTTCTTC. Translating it yields CASSLTLDSQSIKFF.

This clonotype has at least ten counts. V is TRBV3-1 and J is TRBJ2-1, with 9 bases matching TRBD2. From germline, CDR1 is LGHDT and CDR2 YNNKEL (reference sequence). V gave up 1 base and J gave up 2 bases; unmatched junction bases: 9. There are 18 residues in the CDR3. Written as DNA, the CDR3 is TGTGCCAGCAGCCAAGGACCGAGCGGGAGGTATCCCTACAATGAGCAGTTCTTC. Protein sequence: CASSQGPSGRYPYNEQFF.

This clonotype was seen at least ten times. The rearrangement links TRBV4-1 to TRBJ2-7, with 7 bases lining up with TRBD1. The ends lost 0 bases at V and 4 bases at J; junction bases unmatched: 9. CDR3 size: 16 residues. In germline, CDR1 is MGHRA, CDR2 YSYEKL. The CDR3 sequence is CASSQEFRDREYEQYF. CDR3 in DNA: TGCGCCAGCAGCCAAGAGTTCCGAGACAGGGAATACGAGCAGTACTTC.

This clonotype has ten or more counts. The CDR3 region has the DNA TGTGCCATCAGTTCAGGGGGCAATTCACCCCTCCACTTT. This encodes CAISSGGNSPLHF. The rearrangement links TRBV10-3 to TRBJ1-6; 8 bases agree with TRBD1. J gave up 7 bases and V 5 bases, and 1 base lay outside the gene matches. Per the germline V gene, CDR1 is ENHRY and CDR2 is SYGVKD. The CDR3 loop spans 13 amino acids.

Many counts were recorded for this clonotype. The chain links TRBV9 to TRBJ1-2; weak D call: TRBD1 (5 bases). CDR3 length: 15 amino acids. Between the trimmed V and J ends, which lost 0 bases and 0 bases, there was a span of 9 bases. The germline V gene encodes CDR1 SGDLS and CDR2 YYNGEE. The CDR3 here is CASSVGLGPNYGYTF. The CDR3 bases are TGTGCCAGCAGCGTAGGTCTGGGGCCTAACTATGGCTACACCTTC.